This TCR beta chain was captured by sequencing in a study of CD8+ T cells in alopecia areata. For the study at large: Tofacitinib was taken orally by treated patients, and the dose was 5 to 10 mg twice daily. Percent affected scalp area, the SALT score, rated treated patients' severity.

V gave up 0 bases and J gave up 6 bases, with 16 bases separating them. The CDR3 loop spans 16 amino acids. Germline CDR1 and CDR2: MNHEY and SMNVEV (reference sequence). Stated treatment: oral pan-JAK inhibitor, 5-10 mg twice daily. Extracted RNA was reverse transcribed into cDNA, the sequencing template. Sequencing was performed with immunoSEQ multiplex PCR; in TCRdb, only in-frame clones are kept and a portion is missing. This sample yields roughly 120,000 clones, of which less than 75% are seen a single time; roughly 30% belongs to the top ten. The rearrangement links TRBV27 to TRBJ2-3, with D tentatively TRBD1 (5 bases). This receptor was identified in a human donor with alopecia areata. The material was CD8+ T cells sorted from blood, obtained at week 4, from a patient treated with tofacitinib. The CDR3 nucleotides read TGTGCCAGCAGTTTATCGGTTGGGGCTGTCCGGGATACGCAGTATTTT. It encodes CASSLSVGAVRDTQYF.